A single count supports the clone carrying this T cell receptor (beta chain). These data come from a study of shared clonotypes between healthy human individuals. Sequenced by immunoSEQ multiplex PCR; TCRdb stores in-frame clones only, minus some. Of around 700,000 clones listed, more than 70% are singletons. Germline V gene data show CDR1 as SGHTA and CDR2 as FQGNSA. The length of the CDR3 is 15 residues. V trimming: 5 bases; J trimming: 5 bases; junction bases outside the gene matches: 10. This clonotype was sampled from a woman in her twenties or thirties in good health. The rearrangement uses TRBV7-2 and TRBJ2-7; TRBD1 aligns across 9 bases. Sample: memory CD4+ T cells sorted from blood. Subset: CD45RA-negative fraction. This CDR3 reads CASSPRGTGKNEQYF. In nucleotides, the CDR3 is TGTGCCAGCAGCCCGAGGGGGACAGGGAAGAACGAGCAGTACTTC.